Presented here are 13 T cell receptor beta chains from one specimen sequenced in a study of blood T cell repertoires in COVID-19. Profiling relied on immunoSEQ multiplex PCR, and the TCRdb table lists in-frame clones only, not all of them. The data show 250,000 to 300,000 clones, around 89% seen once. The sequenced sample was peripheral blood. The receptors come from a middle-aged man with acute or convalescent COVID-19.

This chain's CDR3 is CASRISGGAYEQYF. The CDR3 nucleotides read TGCGCCAGCAGAATTAGCGGGGGGGCCTACGAGCAGTACTTC. The genes are TRBV5-1 and TRBJ2-7; 11 bases match TRBD2. V lost 5 bases and J lost 2; bases outside the gene matches: 3. CDR3 length: 14 residues. Germline CDR1 reads SGHRS; CDR2 reads YFSETQ.

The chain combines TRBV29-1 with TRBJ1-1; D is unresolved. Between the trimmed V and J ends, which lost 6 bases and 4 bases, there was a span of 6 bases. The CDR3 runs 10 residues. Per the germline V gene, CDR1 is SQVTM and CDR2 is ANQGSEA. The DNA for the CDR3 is TGCAGCGTGCGGCGCACTGAAGCTTTCTTT. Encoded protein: CSVRRTEAFF.

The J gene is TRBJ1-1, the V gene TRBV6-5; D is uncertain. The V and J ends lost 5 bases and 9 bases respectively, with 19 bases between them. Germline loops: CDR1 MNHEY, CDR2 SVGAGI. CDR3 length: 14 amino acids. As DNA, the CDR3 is TGTGCCAGCAGTCCTAGCCTCGAATGGTCTAAAGCTTTCTTT. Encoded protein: CASSPSLEWSKAFF.

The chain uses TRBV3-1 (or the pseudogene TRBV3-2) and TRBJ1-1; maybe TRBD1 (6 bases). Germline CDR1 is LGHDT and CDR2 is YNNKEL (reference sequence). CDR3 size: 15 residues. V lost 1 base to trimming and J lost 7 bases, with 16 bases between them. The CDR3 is CASSQGHGGGNEAFF. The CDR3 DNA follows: TGTGCCAGCAGCCAAGGTCATGGGGGCGGAAATGAAGCTTTCTTT.

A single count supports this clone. The CDR3 here is CASGDIYGYTF. DNA of the CDR3: TGTGCCAGCGGGGACATTTATGGCTACACCTTC. The gene calls are TRBV27 and TRBJ1-2; the D gene is possibly TRBD1 (6 bases). The CDR3 has 11 amino acids. Trimming stripped 8 bases from V and 5 bases from J, with 9 bases between. CDR1 is MNHEY and CDR2 is SMNVEV in the germline V gene (reference sequence).

CDR3 coding DNA: TGTGCCAGCAGCGGATCCGGGACAGGGGCCTACAATGAGCAGTTCTTC. As protein: CASSGSGTGAYNEQFF. The chain carries TRBV7-2 and TRBJ2-1, with 10 bases identical to TRBD1. The CDR3 is 16 amino acids. From germline, CDR1 is SGHTA and CDR2 FQGNSA. Trimming at V came to 5 bases and at J to 2 bases, leaving 6 bases not matched to a gene. The entire variable domain, with the rest obtained from reference TRBV7-2 and TRBJ2-1, is as follows: GAGVSQSPSNKVTEKGKDVELRCDPISGHTALYWYRQSLGQGLEFLIYFQGNSAPDKSGLPSDRFSAERTGGSVSTLTIQRTQQEDSAVYLCASSGSGTGAYNEQFFGPGTRLTVL.

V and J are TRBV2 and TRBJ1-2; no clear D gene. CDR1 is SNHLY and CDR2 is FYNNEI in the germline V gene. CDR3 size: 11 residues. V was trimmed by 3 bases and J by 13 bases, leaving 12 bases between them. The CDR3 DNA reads TGTGCCAGCAGTGAGCGGGCAGGCGGCACCTTC. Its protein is CASSERAGGTF. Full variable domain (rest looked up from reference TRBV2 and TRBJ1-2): EPEVTQTPSHQVTQMGQEVILRCVPISNHLYFYWYRQILGQKVEFLVSFYNNEISEKSEIFDDQFSVERPDGSNFTLKIRSTKLEDSAMYFCASSERAGGTFGSGTRLTVV.

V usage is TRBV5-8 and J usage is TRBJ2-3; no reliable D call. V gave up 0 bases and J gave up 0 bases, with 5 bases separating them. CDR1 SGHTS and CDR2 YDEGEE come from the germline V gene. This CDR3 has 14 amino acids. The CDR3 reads CASSLGASTDTQYF. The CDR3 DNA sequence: TGTGCCAGCAGCTTGGGGGCTAGCACAGATACGCAGTATTTT.

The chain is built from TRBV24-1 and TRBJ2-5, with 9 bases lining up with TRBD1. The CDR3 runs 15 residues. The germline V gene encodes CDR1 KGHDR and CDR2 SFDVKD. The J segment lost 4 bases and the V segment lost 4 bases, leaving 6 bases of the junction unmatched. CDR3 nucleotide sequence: TGTGCCACCAGTGACACACAGGGGGCAGGAGAGACCCAGTACTTC. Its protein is CATSDTQGAGETQYF.

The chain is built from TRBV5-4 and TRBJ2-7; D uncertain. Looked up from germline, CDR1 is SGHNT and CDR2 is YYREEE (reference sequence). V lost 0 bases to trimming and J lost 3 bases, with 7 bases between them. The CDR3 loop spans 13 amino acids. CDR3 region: CASSLERFYEQYF. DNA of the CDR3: TGTGCCAGCAGCTTGGAGAGGTTCTACGAGCAGTACTTC. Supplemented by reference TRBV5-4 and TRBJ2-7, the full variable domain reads ETGVTQSPTHLIKTRGQQVTLRCSSQSGHNTVSWYQQALGQGPQFIFQYYREEENGRGNFPPRFSGLQFPNYSSELNVNALELDDSALYLCASSLERFYEQYFGPGTRLTVT.

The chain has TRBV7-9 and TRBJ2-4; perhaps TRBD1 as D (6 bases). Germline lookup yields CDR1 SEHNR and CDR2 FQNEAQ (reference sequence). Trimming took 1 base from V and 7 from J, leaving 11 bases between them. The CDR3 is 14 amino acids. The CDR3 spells CASSLESGANIQYF. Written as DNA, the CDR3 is TGTGCCAGCAGCTTAGAGTCAGGGGCGAACATTCAGTACTTC.

This CDR3 reads CAWSVGGSTEAFF. In DNA, the CDR3 is TGTGCCTGGAGTGTAGGTGGGAGCACTGAAGCTTTCTTT. V usage is TRBV30 and J usage is TRBJ1-1; D call uncertain. CDR1 and CDR2 from the germline V gene are GTSNPN and SVGIG (reference sequence). The V end lost 0 bases, the J end lost 4 bases, and 9 bases lay between the germline ends. The CDR3 is 13 residues long.

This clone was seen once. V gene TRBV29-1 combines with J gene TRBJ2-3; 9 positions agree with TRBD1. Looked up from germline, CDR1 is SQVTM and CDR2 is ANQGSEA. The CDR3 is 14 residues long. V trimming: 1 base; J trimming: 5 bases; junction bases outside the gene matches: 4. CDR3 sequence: CSVEGTGVLDTQYF. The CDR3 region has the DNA TGCAGCGTTGAAGGGACAGGGGTATTAGATACGCAGTATTTT.